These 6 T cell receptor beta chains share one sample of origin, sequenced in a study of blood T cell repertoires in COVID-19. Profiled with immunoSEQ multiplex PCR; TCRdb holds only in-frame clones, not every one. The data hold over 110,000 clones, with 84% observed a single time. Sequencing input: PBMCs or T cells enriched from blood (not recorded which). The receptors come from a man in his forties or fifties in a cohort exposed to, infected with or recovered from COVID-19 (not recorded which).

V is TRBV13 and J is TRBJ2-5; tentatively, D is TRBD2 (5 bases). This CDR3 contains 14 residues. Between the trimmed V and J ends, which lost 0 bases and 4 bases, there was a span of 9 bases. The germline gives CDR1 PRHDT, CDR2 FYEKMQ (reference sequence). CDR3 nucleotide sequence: TGTGCCAGCAGCTTAGGACTAGGTGGAGAGACCCAGTACTTC. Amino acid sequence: CASSLGLGGETQYF.

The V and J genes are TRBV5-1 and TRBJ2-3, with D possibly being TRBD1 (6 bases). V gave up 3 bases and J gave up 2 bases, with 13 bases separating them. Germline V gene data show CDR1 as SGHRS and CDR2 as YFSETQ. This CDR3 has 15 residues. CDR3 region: CASSSTGKSTDTQYF. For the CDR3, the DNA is TGCGCCAGCAGCTCAACAGGGAAATCCACAGATACGCAGTATTTT.

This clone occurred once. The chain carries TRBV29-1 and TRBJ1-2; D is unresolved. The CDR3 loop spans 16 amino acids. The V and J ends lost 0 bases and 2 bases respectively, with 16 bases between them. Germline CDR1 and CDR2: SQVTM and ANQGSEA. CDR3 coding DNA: TGCAGCGTTGAAGAAAGACACAGCCGAATCAACTATGGCTACACCTTC. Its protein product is CSVEERHSRINYGYTF.

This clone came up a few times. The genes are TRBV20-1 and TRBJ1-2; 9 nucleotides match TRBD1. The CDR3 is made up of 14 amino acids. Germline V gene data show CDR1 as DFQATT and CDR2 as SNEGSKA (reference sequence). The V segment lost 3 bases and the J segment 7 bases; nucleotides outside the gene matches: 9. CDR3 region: CSASKGQGSSGYTF. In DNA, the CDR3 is TGCAGTGCTAGTAAGGGACAGGGCAGTAGTGGCTACACCTTC.

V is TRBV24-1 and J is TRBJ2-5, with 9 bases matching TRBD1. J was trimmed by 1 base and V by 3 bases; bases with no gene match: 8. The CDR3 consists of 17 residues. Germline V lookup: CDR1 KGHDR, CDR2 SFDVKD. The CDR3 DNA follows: TGTGCCACCAGTGATCCCAGGACAGGGGAGCGCCAAGAGACCCAGTACTTC. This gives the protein CATSDPRTGERQETQYF.

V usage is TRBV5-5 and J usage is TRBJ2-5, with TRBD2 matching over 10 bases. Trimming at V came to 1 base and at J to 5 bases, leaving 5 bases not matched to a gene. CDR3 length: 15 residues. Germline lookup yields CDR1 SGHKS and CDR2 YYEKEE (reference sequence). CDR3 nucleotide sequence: TGTGCCAGCAGCTTGAGCGGGAGGGCCGGGGAGACCCAGTACTTC. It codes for CASSLSGRAGETQYF.